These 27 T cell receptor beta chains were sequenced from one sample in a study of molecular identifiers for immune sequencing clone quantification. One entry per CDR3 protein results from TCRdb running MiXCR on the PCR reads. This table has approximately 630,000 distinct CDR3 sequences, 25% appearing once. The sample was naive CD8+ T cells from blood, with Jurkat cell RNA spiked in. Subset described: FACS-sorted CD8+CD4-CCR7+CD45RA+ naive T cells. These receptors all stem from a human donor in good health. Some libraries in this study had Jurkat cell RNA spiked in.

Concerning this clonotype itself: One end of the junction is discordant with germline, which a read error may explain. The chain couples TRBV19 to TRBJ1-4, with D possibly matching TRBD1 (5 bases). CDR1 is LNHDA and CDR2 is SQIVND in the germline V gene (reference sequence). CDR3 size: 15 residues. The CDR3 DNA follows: TGTGCCAGTACCCCCGGACTGGGGCCTAGTGCGGAACTGTCTTTT. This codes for CASTPGLGPSAELSF.

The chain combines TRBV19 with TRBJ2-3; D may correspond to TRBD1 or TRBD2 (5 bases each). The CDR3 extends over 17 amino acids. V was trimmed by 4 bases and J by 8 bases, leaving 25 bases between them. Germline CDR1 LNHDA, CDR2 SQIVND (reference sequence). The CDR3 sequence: CASSTRGSMSRAATQYF. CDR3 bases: TGTGCCAGTAGTACCCGGGGCAGCATGTCTCGGGCAGCTACGCAGTATTTT.

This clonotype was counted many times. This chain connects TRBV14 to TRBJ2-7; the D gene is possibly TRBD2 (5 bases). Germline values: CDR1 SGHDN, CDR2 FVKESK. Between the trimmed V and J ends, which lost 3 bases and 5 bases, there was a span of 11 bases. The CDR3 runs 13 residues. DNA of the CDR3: TGTGCCAGCAGCCACCGGGATGTGGACGAGCAGTACTTC. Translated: CASSHRDVDEQYF. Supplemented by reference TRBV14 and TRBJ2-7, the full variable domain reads EAGVTQFPSHSVIEKGQTVTLRCDPISGHDNLYWYRRVMGKEIKFLLHFVKESKQDESGMPNNRFLAERTGGTYSTLKVQPAELEDSGVYFCASSHRDVDEQYFGPGTRLTVT.

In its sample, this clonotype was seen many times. In DNA, the CDR3 is TGTGCCAGCAGCTCAACTAGCGGGAGCGGAACAGATACGCAGTATTTT. Translated: CASSSTSGSGTDTQYF. The V gene is TRBV7-2, the J gene TRBJ2-3, with 11 bases aligning to TRBD2. V shed 4 bases and J 3 bases; nucleotides not matched to a gene: 6. The CDR3 spans 16 residues. In germline, CDR1 is SGHTA, CDR2 FQGNSA.

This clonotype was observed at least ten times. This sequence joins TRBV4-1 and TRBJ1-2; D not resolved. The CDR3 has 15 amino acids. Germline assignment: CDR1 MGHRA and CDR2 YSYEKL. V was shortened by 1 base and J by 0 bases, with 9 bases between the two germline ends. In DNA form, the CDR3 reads TGCGCCAGCAGCCAAGCGGTCCTAGCTAACTATGGCTACACCTTC. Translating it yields CASSQAVLANYGYTF.

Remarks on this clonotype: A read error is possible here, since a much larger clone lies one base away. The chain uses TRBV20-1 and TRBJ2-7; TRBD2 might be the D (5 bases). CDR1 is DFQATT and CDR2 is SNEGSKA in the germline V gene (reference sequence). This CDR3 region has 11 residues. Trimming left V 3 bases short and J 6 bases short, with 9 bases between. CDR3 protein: CSASGNSEQYF. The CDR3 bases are TGCAGTGCTAGCGGGAACTCCGAGCAGTACTTC.

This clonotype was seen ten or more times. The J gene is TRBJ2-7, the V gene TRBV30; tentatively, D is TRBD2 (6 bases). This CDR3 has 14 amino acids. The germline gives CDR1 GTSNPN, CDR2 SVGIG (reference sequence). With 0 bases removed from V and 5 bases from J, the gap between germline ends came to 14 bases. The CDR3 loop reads CAWSVGGKGDEQYF. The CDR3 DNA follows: TGTGCCTGGAGTGTCGGCGGGAAAGGGGACGAGCAGTACTTC.

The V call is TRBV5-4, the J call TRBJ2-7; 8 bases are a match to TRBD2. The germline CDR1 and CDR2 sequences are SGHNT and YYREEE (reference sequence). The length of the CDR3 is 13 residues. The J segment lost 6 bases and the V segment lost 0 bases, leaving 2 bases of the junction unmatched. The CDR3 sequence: CASSLGGTSEQYF. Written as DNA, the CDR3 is TGTGCCAGCAGCTTGGGGGGGACTAGCGAGCAGTACTTC.

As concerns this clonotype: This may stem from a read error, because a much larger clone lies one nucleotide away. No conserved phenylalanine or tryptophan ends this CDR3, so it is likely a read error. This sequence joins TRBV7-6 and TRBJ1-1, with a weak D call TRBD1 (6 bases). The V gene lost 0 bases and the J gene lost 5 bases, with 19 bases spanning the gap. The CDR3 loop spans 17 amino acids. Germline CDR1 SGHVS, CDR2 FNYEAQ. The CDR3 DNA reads TGTGCCAGCAGCTTAGCGGGGGCGGGGTGGCCTGAGACTGAAGCTTTCTCT. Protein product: CASSLAGAGWPETEAFS.

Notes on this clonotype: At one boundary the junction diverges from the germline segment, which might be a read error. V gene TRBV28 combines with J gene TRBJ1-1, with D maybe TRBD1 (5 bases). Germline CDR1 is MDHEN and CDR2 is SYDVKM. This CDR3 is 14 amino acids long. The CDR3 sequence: CASSFRRGISEALF. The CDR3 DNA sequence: TGTGCCAGCAGTTTTCGTAGGGGAATATCTGAAGCTCTCTTT. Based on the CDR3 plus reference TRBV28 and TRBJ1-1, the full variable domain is DVKVTQSSRYLVKRTGEKVFLECVQDMDHENMFWYRQDPGLGLRLIYFSYDVKMKEKGDIPEGYSVSREKKERFSLILESASTNQTSMYLCASSFRRGISEALFGQGTRLTVV.

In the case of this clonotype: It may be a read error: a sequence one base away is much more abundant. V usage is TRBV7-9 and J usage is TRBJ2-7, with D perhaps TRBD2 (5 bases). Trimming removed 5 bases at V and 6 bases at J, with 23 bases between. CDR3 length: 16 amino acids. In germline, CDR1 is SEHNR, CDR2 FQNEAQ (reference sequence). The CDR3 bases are TGTGCCAGCAGCCCGGTAACAAACGCCCTTCGGGGCGAGCAGTACTTC. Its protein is CASSPVTNALRGEQYF.

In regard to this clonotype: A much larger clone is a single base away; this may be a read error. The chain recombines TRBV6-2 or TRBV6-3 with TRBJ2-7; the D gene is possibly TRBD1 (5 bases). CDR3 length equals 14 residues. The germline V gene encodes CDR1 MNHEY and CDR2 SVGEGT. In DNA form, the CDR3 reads TGTGCCAGCAGTTACCCGGACATCCCCTACGCGCAGTACTTC. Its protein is CASSYPDIPYAQYF.

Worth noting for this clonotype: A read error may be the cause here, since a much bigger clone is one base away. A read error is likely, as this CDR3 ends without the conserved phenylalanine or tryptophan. The CDR3 sequence: CASRQSNEKLFL. The CDR3 coding sequence is TGTGCCAGCAGGCAAAGTAATGAAAAACTGTTTCTT. The chain is built from TRBV7-6 and TRBJ1-4; no firm D call. The CDR3 is 12 residues long. Trimming removed 6 bases from V and 4 bases from J, with 6 bases in between. In germline, CDR1 is SGHVS, CDR2 FNYEAQ.

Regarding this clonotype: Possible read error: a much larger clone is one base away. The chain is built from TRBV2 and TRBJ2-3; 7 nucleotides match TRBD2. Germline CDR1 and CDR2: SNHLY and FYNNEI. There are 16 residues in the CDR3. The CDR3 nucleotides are TGTGCCGGCAGTGACCCCCTAGCGGACCCCACAGATACGCAGTATTTT. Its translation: CAGSDPLADPTDTQYF.

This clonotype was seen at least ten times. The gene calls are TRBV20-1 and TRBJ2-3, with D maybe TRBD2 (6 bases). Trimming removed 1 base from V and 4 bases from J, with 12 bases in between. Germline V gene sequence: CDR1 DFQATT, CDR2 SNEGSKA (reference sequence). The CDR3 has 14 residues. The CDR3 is CSARVTRGADTQYF. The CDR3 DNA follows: TGCAGTGCTAGAGTGACTAGGGGTGCAGATACGCAGTATTTT.

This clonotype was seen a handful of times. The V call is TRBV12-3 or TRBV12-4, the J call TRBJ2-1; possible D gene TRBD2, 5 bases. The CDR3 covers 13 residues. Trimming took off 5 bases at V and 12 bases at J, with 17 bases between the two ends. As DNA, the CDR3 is TGTGCCAGCAGTCGTGCCAGAGGGCTTGGGCAGTTCTTC. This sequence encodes CASSRARGLGQFF.

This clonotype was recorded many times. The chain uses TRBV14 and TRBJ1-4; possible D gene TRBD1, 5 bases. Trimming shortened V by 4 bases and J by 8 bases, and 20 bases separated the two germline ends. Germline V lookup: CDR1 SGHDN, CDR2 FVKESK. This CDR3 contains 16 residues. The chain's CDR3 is CASSRTTGPQGEKLFF. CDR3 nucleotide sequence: TGTGCCAGCAGCCGAACAACGGGACCCCAAGGGGAAAAACTGTTTTTT.

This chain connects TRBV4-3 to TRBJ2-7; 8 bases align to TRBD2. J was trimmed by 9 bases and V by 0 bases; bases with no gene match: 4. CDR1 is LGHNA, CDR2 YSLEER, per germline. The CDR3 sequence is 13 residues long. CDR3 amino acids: CASSQEESGRQYF. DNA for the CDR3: TGCGCCAGCAGCCAAGAGGAAAGCGGGAGGCAGTACTTC.

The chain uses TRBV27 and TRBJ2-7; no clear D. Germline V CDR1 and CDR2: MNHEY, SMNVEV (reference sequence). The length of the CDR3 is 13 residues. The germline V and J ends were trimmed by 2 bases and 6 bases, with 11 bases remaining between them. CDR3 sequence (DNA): TGTGCCAGCAGTTTAGGTGGGGATCCCGAGCAGTACTTC. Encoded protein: CASSLGGDPEQYF.

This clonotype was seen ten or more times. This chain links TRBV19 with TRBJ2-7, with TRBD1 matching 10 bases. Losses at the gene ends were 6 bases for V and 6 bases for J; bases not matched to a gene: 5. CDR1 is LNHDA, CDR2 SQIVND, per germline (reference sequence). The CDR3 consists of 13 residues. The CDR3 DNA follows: TGTGCCAGTAGAGGGACAGGGGCATCCGAGCAGTACTTC. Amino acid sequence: CASRGTGASEQYF. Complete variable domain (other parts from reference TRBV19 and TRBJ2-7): DGGITQSPKYLFRKEGQNVTLSCEQNLNHDAMYWYRQDPGQGLRLIYYSQIVNDFQKGDIAEGYSVSREKKESFPLTVTSAQKNPTAFYLCASRGTGASEQYFGPGTRLTVT.

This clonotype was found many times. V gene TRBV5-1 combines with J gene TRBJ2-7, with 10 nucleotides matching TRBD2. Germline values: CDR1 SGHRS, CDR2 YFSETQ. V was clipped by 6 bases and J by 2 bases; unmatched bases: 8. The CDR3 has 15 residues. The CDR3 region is CASTWRAGGAYEQYF. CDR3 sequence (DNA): TGCGCCAGCACCTGGAGAGCGGGAGGGGCCTACGAGCAGTACTTC. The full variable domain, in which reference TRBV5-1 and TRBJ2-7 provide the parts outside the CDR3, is KAGVTQTPRYLIKTRGQQVTLSCSPISGHRSVSWYQQTPGQGLQFLFEYFSETQRNKGNFPGRFSGRQFSNSRSEMNVSTLELGDSALYLCASTWRAGGAYEQYFGPGTRLTVT.

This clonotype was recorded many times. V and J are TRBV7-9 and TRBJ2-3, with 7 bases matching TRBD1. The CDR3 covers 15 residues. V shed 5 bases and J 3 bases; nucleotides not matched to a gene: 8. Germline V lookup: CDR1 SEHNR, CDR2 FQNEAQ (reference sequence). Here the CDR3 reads CASSPRDSRTDTQYF. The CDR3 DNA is TGTGCCAGCAGCCCCCGGGACAGTCGAACAGATACGCAGTATTTT.

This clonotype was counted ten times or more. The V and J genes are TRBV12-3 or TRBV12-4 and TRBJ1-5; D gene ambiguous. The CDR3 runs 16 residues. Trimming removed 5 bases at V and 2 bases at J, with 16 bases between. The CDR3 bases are TGTGCCAGCAGTCCGTCTTCCGTCATGGGCAATCAGCCCCAGCATTTT. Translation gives CASSPSSVMGNQPQHF.

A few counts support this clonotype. The CDR3 DNA follows: TGTGCCTGGAGTCTCCTCGGGGATACGCAGTATTTT. Protein product: CAWSLLGDTQYF. The rearrangement joins TRBV30 to TRBJ2-3; no clear D gene. The CDR3 loop spans 12 amino acids. V shed 2 bases and J shed 6 bases, with 9 bases lying between them. The germline CDR1 and CDR2 sequences are GTSNPN and SVGIG (reference sequence).

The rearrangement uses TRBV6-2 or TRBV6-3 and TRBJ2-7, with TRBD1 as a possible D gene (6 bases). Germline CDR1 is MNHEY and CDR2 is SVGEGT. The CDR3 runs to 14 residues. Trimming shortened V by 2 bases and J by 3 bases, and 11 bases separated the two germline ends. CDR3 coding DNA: TGTGCCAGCAGTTACCCGTCAGGGGACTACGAGCAGTACTTC. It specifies CASSYPSGDYEQYF.

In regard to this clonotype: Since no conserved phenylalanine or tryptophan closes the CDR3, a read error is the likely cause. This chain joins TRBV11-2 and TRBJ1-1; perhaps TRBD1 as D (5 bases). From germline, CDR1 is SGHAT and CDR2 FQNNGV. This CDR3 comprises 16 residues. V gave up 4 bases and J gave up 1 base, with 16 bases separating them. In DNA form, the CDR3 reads TGTGCCAGCAGCTCTCAGCTCGTAGGGGAGAACACTGAAGCTTTCCTT. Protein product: CASSSQLVGENTEAFL.

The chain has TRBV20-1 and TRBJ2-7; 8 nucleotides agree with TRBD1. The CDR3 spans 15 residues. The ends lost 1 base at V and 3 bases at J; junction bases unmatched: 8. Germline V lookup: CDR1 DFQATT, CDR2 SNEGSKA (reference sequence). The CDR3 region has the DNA TGCAGTGCTAGAGTTTCGGGACAGGCCAACTACGAGCAGTACTTC. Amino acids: CSARVSGQANYEQYF.